Listed below are T cell receptor beta chains from one sample, sequenced in a study of blood T cell repertoires in COVID-19. Only in-frame clones appear in the TCRdb table, and some are missing; sequencing was by immunoSEQ multiplex PCR. The sample yields around 230,000 clones, approximately 90% seen once. Material: peripheral blood. Receptors were obtained from a middle-aged man with COVID-19, enrolled during active disease. CDR3s include the opening cysteine and the closing phenylalanine or tryptophan. A D gene is named only where the DNA matches it firmly. Size tells how often a clone was seen (once, few, many) or the class of an expanded clone, and some rows leave it out.

V gene	clone size	J gene	D gene	CDR3 protein	CDR3 DNA
TRBV12-3/TRBV12-4	few	TRBJ2-2	.	CASSLLGTGELFF	TGTGCCAGCAGTCTACTCGGCACCGGGGAGCTGTTTTTT
TRBV28	many	TRBJ2-2	.	CASSLGTLNTGELFF	TGTGCCAGCAGTTTAGGGACACTTAACACCGGGGAGCTGTTTTTT
TRBV9	.	TRBJ2-6	.	CASSPLSSGANVLTF	TGTGCCAGCAGCCCATTGAGCTCTGGGGCCAACGTCCTGACTTTC
TRBV19	.	TRBJ1-1	TRBD1	CASSMGQRNTEAFF	TGTGCCAGTAGTATGGGACAGAGGAACACTGAAGCTTTCTTT
TRBV7-2	.	TRBJ2-7	TRBD1	CASSLVAVRGRSEQYF	TGTGCCAGCAGCTTAGTCGCCGTCAGGGGGAGATCCGAGCAGTACTTC
TRBV3-1/TRBV3-2	.	TRBJ2-1	.	CARRGSWYYNEQFF	TGTGCCCGTCGGGGGTCCTGGTACTACAATGAGCAGTTCTTC
TRBV14	.	TRBJ1-3	.	CASSQAGRRRNTIYF	TGTGCCAGCAGCCAAGCAGGGAGGCGGAGAAACACCATATATTTT
TRBV9	.	TRBJ2-1	TRBD2	CASSVGAGGYNEQFF	TGTGCCAGCAGCGTAGGAGCGGGGGGATACAATGAGCAGTTCTTC
TRBV5-4	.	TRBJ1-1	.	CASSLGPEAFF	TGTGCCAGCAGCTTGGGGCCTGAAGCTTTCTTT
TRBV6-1	.	TRBJ2-1	.	CASSDGGGPPYNEQFF	TGTGCCAGCAGTGATGGAGGGGGCCCTCCCTACAATGAGCAGTTCTTC
TRBV6-2/TRBV6-3	.	TRBJ1-2	.	CASSYNTGNYGYTF	TGTGCCAGCAGTTACAACACAGGAAACTATGGCTACACCTTC
TRBV4-1	.	TRBJ2-6	.	CASSQLQVRSGANVLTF	TGCGCCAGCAGCCAATTGCAGGTCCGCTCTGGGGCCAACGTCCTGACTTTC
TRBV6-2/TRBV6-3	.	TRBJ2-7	TRBD1	CASSSPGQGAFGEQYF	TGTGCCAGCAGTTCCCCGGGACAGGGGGCCTTTGGCGAGCAGTACTTC
TRBV28	.	TRBJ1-5	.	CASSYPARQNQPQHF	TGTGCCAGCAGTTACCCGGCCCGACAGAATCAGCCCCAGCATTTT
TRBV5-1	once	TRBJ2-5	.	CASSKTGGRETQYF	TGCGCCAGCAGCAAGACGGGCGGGCGGGAGACCCAGTACTTC
TRBV27	.	TRBJ2-7	TRBD2	CASRNDGEGTSGSVYEQYF	TGTGCCAGCAGGAACGACGGGGAAGGGACTAGCGGGAGTGTCTACGAGCAGTACTTC
TRBV6-4	.	TRBJ2-3	.	CASSESTSISDTQYF	TGTGCCAGCAGTGAGTCAACAAGTATTTCAGATACGCAGTATTTT
TRBV19	.	TRBJ1-5	.	CASKTGYERSNQPQHF	TGTGCCAGTAAAACGGGATATGAACGGAGCAATCAGCCCCAGCATTTT
TRBV6-1	.	TRBJ2-3	TRBD2	CASSDSSGSSADTQYF	TGTGCCAGCAGTGATTCTAGCGGGAGCTCCGCAGATACGCAGTATTTT
TRBV18	.	TRBJ2-5	TRBD2	CASSPGTSGREETQYF	TGTGCCAGCTCACCAGGGACTAGCGGGAGAGAAGAGACCCAGTACTTC
TRBV11-2	.	TRBJ2-5	TRBD1	CAGRGQGEETQYF	TGTGCTGGCCGTGGGCAGGGGGAAGAGACCCAGTACTTC
TRBV30	.	TRBJ2-3	.	CAWSVPPRSDTQYF	TGTGCCTGGAGTGTACCACCCCGCAGTGATACGCAGTATTTT
TRBV27	.	TRBJ1-4	.	CASSFRRGAGEKLFF	TGTGCCAGCAGTTTCCGCCGTGGGGCAGGGGAAAAACTGTTTTTT
TRBV10-3	.	TRBJ2-3	.	CAIGEARADTQYF	TGTGCCATTGGGGAGGCCCGGGCAGATACGCAGTATTTT
TRBV5-6	.	TRBJ1-2	TRBD1	CASSLRDRRFYGYTF	TGTGCCAGCAGCCTCCGGGACAGGCGCTTCTATGGCTACACCTTC
TRBV7-3	.	TRBJ2-3	.	CASSLAALTDTQYF	TGTGCCAGCAGCTTAGCGGCGCTCACAGATACGCAGTATTTT
TRBV10-3	once	TRBJ1-4	.	CAISEGTLLNEKLFF	TGTGCCATCAGTGAGGGGACTTTACTTAATGAAAAACTGTTTTTT
TRBV5-6	.	TRBJ1-6	.	CASTSVSSYNSPLHF	TGTGCCAGCACCTCTGTTAGCTCCTATAATTCACCCCTCCACTTT
TRBV28	few	TRBJ1-2	.	CASAVYRDGYTF	TGTGCCAGCGCGGTGTACAGGGATGGCTACACCTTC
TRBV7-2	.	TRBJ1-3	TRBD1	CASSLFPGTGISGNTIYF	TGTGCCAGCAGCTTATTCCCCGGGACAGGTATCTCTGGAAACACCATATATTTT
TRBV2	.	TRBJ1-6	TRBD1	CASSEGQGDSPLHF	TGTGCCAGCAGTGAAGGACAGGGAGATTCACCCCTCCACTTT
TRBV19	.	TRBJ1-4	TRBD1	CASRNRGDKKLFF	TGTGCCAGTAGGAACAGGGGAGATAAAAAACTGTTTTTT
TRBV30	.	TRBJ2-7	.	CACNGLDYEQYF	TGTGCCTGCAACGGACTGGACTACGAGCAGTACTTC
TRBV11-3	.	TRBJ2-7	.	CASSLVGGAEQYF	TGTGCCAGCAGCTTAGTAGGGGGTGCCGAGCAGTACTTC
TRBV7-9	.	TRBJ2-7	.	CASSLGLNSYEQYF	TGTGCCAGCAGCTTAGGGCTGAACTCCTACGAGCAGTACTTC
TRBV28	.	TRBJ2-5	TRBD1	CASGVMGQGQETQYF	TGTGCCAGCGGGGTGATGGGACAGGGACAAGAGACCCAGTACTTC
TRBV7-6	.	TRBJ2-2	TRBD2	CASSFFGTSGGDNTGELFF	TGTGCCAGCAGCTTTTTTGGGACTAGCGGGGGGGACAACACCGGGGAGCTGTTTTTT
TRBV7-2	.	TRBJ1-1	TRBD1	CASSLGDRGLNTEAFF	TGTGCCAGCAGCTTAGGGGACAGGGGTCTAAACACTGAAGCTTTCTTT
TRBV13	.	TRBJ1-1	.	CASRSTTEAFF	TGTGCCAGCAGATCTACGACTGAAGCTTTCTTT
TRBV4-1	.	TRBJ1-1	TRBD1	CASSQEERGQINTEAFF	TGCGCCAGCAGCCAAGAGGAAAGGGGACAGATAAACACTGAAGCTTTCTTT
TRBV3-1/TRBV3-2	few	TRBJ2-1	.	CASNRLGAGAGDEQFF	TGTGCCAGCAACCGACTAGGGGCAGGAGCGGGTGATGAGCAGTTCTTC
TRBV9	.	TRBJ2-2	TRBD1	CASSLQGAGGELFF	TGTGCCAGCAGCTTGCAGGGGGCCGGCGGGGAGCTGTTTTTT
TRBV14	.	TRBJ1-6	.	CASSHFRGSYNSPLHF	TGTGCCAGCAGCCATTTCCGGGGTTCCTATAATTCACCCCTCCACTTT
TRBV6-2/TRBV6-3	.	TRBJ1-5	.	CASSSQGFNQPQHF	TGTGCCAGCAGTTCACAGGGTTTTAATCAGCCCCAGCATTTT
TRBV29-1	.	TRBJ2-5	.	CSVEAPETQYF	TGCAGCGTTGAGGCCCCAGAGACCCAGTACTTC
TRBV6-4	.	TRBJ2-2	TRBD2	CASSTGLANLQTGELFF	TGTGCCAGCAGTACGGGACTAGCGAACCTCCAGACCGGGGAGCTGTTTTTT
TRBV11-2	few	TRBJ2-1	TRBD1	CASSPNRGTTNEQFF	TGTGCCAGCAGCCCGAACAGGGGTACAACGAATGAGCAGTTCTTC
TRBV5-1	.	TRBJ2-3	.	CASTTMAGQDTQYF	TGCGCCAGCACCACTATGGCGGGGCAAGATACGCAGTATTTT
TRBV10-3	.	TRBJ2-3	TRBD1	CAISEYGTGGADTQYF	TGTGCCATCAGTGAGTATGGGACAGGGGGCGCAGATACGCAGTATTTT
TRBV7-2	.	TRBJ2-3	.	CASSQSWGFNTDTQYF	TGTGCCAGCAGCCAATCGTGGGGCTTCAACACAGATACGCAGTATTTT
TRBV19	once	TRBJ1-5	.	CASNRQPVEPQHF	TGTGCCAGTAATCGACAACCTGTAGAGCCCCAGCATTTT
TRBV13	.	TRBJ2-3	.	CASGGGTDTQYF	TGTGCCAGCGGAGGGGGCACAGATACGCAGTATTTT
TRBV15	.	TRBJ2-6	.	CATSRELSGANVLTF	TGCGCCACCAGCAGAGAACTCTCTGGGGCCAACGTCCTGACTTTC
TRBV30	.	TRBJ1-1	.	CAWSVQGDTEAFF	TGTGCCTGGAGTGTACAAGGGGACACTGAAGCTTTCTTT
TRBV4-3	.	TRBJ2-1	.	CASSRRIQADRLYNEQFF	TGCGCCAGCAGCCGAAGAATCCAGGCGGACAGATTATACAATGAGCAGTTCTTC
TRBV19	.	TRBJ2-1	TRBD2	CASSPTGVAGSHEQFF	TGTGCCAGTAGCCCAACTGGGGTAGCGGGATCACACGAGCAGTTCTTC
TRBV2	.	TRBJ2-5	TRBD2	CASGRRGIQETQYF	TGTGCCAGCGGAAGGCGGGGGATCCAAGAGACCCAGTACTTC
TRBV7-9	.	TRBJ2-7	.	CAGNGQGGVGEQYF	TGTGCCGGAAACGGTCAGGGTGGCGTAGGCGAGCAGTACTTC
TRBV6-5	.	TRBJ2-5	TRBD2	CASSYSHDGGGTQYF	TGTGCCAGCAGTTACTCCCATGATGGGGGGGGGACCCAGTACTTC